The 27 T cell receptor beta chains below all came from one sample that was sequenced in a study of blood T cells in healthy people across ages. The authors ran a second PCR of roughly 6 to 11 cycles using a sample-barcoded 5' primer and a J-beta primer mix. TCRdb redid the calling of the 5' RACE reads with MiXCR, one entry per CDR3 protein. The table has fewer than 1,000,000 distinct CDR3 sequences, less than 60% seen once. The specimen sequenced was blood. The origin of the receptors is an elderly man in good health.

This clonotype was detected only a few times. The chain is built from TRBV9 and TRBJ2-1, with 12 bases identical to TRBD2. The V gene end was trimmed by 3 bases and the J gene end by 8 bases; junction bases not matched to a gene: 6. The CDR3 has 15 residues. Per germline, CDR1 SGDLS and CDR2 YYNGEE. CDR3 DNA: TGTGCCAGCAGCGCTAAGACTAGCGGGAGTCATGAGCAGTTCTTC. Protein product: CASSAKTSGSHEQFF.

This chain joins TRBV6-6 and TRBJ2-2; D gene uncertain. The germline V and J ends were trimmed by 11 bases and 1 base, with 11 bases remaining between them. CDR3 length: 13 residues. CDR1 is MNHNY and CDR2 is SVGAGI in the germline V gene (reference sequence). CDR3 sequence (DNA): TGTGCCTCGACCTTCGAGAACACCGGGGAGCTGTTTTTT. Translating gives CASTFENTGELFF.

The rearrangement uses TRBV15 and TRBJ2-5; D gene unclear. The germline gives CDR1 LNHNV, CDR2 YYDKDF (reference sequence). The V and J ends lost 5 bases and 1 base respectively, with 14 bases between them. The length of the CDR3 is 15 residues. The CDR3: CATSVTYLSQETQYF. CDR3 nucleotides: TGTGCCACCAGCGTGACCTACCTATCCCAAGAGACCCAGTACTTC.

This clonotype was seen only a few times. V is TRBV4-3 and J is TRBJ2-1, with 9 positions matching TRBD2. Trimming cost V 0 bases and J 7 bases; bases outside gene matches: 13. In germline, CDR1 is LGHNA, CDR2 YSLEER. The CDR3 loop spans 18 amino acids. The CDR3 bases are TGCGCCAGCAGCCAAGATCTTAGCGGGAGTAGGTTGGGAAATGAGCAGTTCTTC. Translated: CASSQDLSGSRLGNEQFF.

In its sample, this clonotype was seen once. This chain connects TRBV2 to TRBJ2-3; D might be TRBD1 (6 bases). The CDR3 length is 13 residues. Germline CDR1 is SNHLY and CDR2 is FYNNEI. Between the trimmed V and J ends, which lost 8 bases and 3 bases, there was a span of 12 bases. This chain's CDR3 is CASEDRLTDTQYF. The DNA for the CDR3 is TGTGCCAGCGAGGACAGATTGACAGATACGCAGTATTTT.

The chain joins TRBV10-3 to TRBJ2-1; 10 bases fit TRBD2. The CDR3 has 14 residues. J lost 5 bases, V lost 6 bases, and 4 bases had no gene match. In germline, CDR1 is ENHRY, CDR2 SYGVKD. CDR3 sequence (DNA): TGTGCCATCAGCTCCGGGACTAGCGACAATGAGCAGTTCTTC. Protein sequence: CAISSGTSDNEQFF.

This chain links TRBV7-9 with TRBJ2-5, with TRBD2 identical over 7 bases. This CDR3 has 14 residues. The ends lost 4 bases at V and 2 bases at J; junction bases unmatched: 4. Germline lookup yields CDR1 SEHNR and CDR2 FQNEAQ (reference sequence). Here the CDR3 reads CASSSSGLQETQYF. CDR3 nucleotides: TGTGCCAGCAGCTCCTCGGGACTACAAGAGACCCAGTACTTC.

The sample holds a few counts of this clonotype. The chain couples TRBV4-3 to TRBJ2-4; 8 bases fit TRBD2. The V gene's germline CDR1 is LGHNA and CDR2 YSLEER. CDR3 size: 18 residues. Trimming took 0 bases from V and 0 from J; bases not matched to a gene: 7. CDR3 nucleotides: TGCGCCAGCAGCCAAGATGGCGTCGGGGGGGTAGCCAAAAACATTCAGTACTTC. Its translation is CASSQDGVGGVAKNIQYF.

This rearrangement joins TRBV7-3 to TRBJ1-1, with 9 bases lining up with TRBD1. The CDR3 contains 13 residues. Germline CDR1 and CDR2: SGHTA and FQGTGA. The trim removed 5 bases at V and 6 bases at J, leaving 4 bases unmatched. The CDR3 here is CASSVQGASEAFF. CDR3 nucleotide sequence: TGTGCCAGCAGCGTACAGGGGGCCTCTGAAGCTTTCTTT.

The V and J genes are TRBV7-9 and TRBJ2-1, with 11 bases lining up with TRBD2. Germline lookup yields CDR1 SEHNR and CDR2 FQNEAQ (reference sequence). The trim removed 7 bases at V and 0 bases at J, leaving 2 bases unmatched. This CDR3 spans 15 amino acids. As DNA, the CDR3 is TGTGCCAGCAAAACTAGCGGGAGCTCCTACAATGAGCAGTTCTTC. This encodes CASKTSGSSYNEQFF.

The chain recombines TRBV29-1 with TRBJ2-1, with 10 bases identical to TRBD2. V trimming: 3 bases; J trimming: 8 bases; junction bases outside the gene matches: 7. CDR3 length: 14 residues. The germline V gene has CDR1 SQVTM and CDR2 ANQGSEA. CDR3 amino acids: CSVESLAGDYEQFF. DNA of the CDR3: TGCAGCGTTGAGTCGCTAGCGGGAGACTATGAGCAGTTCTTC.

This clonotype has more than one count but fewer than ten. The rearrangement joins TRBV6-5 to TRBJ1-1, with D possibly being TRBD1 (6 bases). The CDR3 covers 14 residues. CDR1 is MNHEY and CDR2 is SVGAGI in the germline V gene. With 8 bases removed from V and 4 bases from J, the gap between germline ends came to 17 bases. The CDR3, as DNA: TGTGCCAGCGGTTCGGGGGGCCAGGGCACTGAAGCTTTCTTT. It is translated as CASGSGGQGTEAFF.

This chain joins TRBV12-3 or TRBV12-4 and TRBJ2-3; D is undetermined. There are 14 residues in the CDR3. Trimming left V 7 bases short and J 6 bases short, with 17 bases between. The CDR3 bases are TGTGCCAGCACTCTGGATGGGGTCATGGATACGCAGTATTTT. Protein sequence: CASTLDGVMDTQYF.

The chain carries TRBV5-1 and TRBJ2-3, with TRBD1 identical over 7 bases. The CDR3 is 15 residues long. J lost 2 bases, V lost 7 bases, and 10 bases had no gene match. The germline V gene has CDR1 SGHRS and CDR2 YFSETQ. Written as DNA, the CDR3 is TGCGCCAGCCTGGAACAGGGGCTGTACACAGATACGCAGTATTTT. Translated: CASLEQGLYTDTQYF.

About this clonotype: At one end the junction does not follow the germline gene, possibly because of a read error. The V call is TRBV5-1, the J call TRBJ2-2, with a tentative D call TRBD1 (5 bases). CDR1 is SGHRS, CDR2 YFSETQ, per germline. The CDR3 runs 16 residues. The CDR3 nucleotides read TGCGCCAGTAGCTTGGGGCAGCTACCGAACACCGGGGAGCTGTTTTTT. It specifies CASSLGQLPNTGELFF.

The chain is built from TRBV27 and TRBJ2-3; a possible D gene is TRBD1 (6 bases). This CDR3 has 14 amino acids. V lost 6 bases, J lost 2 bases, and 12 bases lay in between. The V gene's germline CDR1 is MNHEY and CDR2 SMNVEV (reference sequence). In nucleotides, the CDR3 is TGTGCCAGCAGGGGACATAAATACACAGATACGCAGTATTTT. Its protein product is CASRGHKYTDTQYF.

The chain links TRBV20-1 to TRBJ2-3; maybe TRBD2 (6 bases). The CDR3 extends over 15 amino acids. The V end lost 1 base, the J end lost 1 base, and 12 bases lay between the germline ends. Germline V lookup: CDR1 DFQATT, CDR2 SNEGSKA (reference sequence). CDR3 coding DNA: TGCAGTGCTAGAGGGGCGGGGCTGGGCACAGATACGCAGTATTTT. It encodes CSARGAGLGTDTQYF.

This clonotype was counted only a few times. The chain employs TRBV7-2 and TRBJ2-5; TRBD2 aligns across 7 bases. The CDR3 has 15 amino acids. Germline-derived CDR1 and CDR2 are SGHTA and FQGNSA. With 2 bases clipped from V and 5 bases from J, the junction kept 8 bases outside the gene matches. The CDR3 coding sequence is TGTGCCAGCAGCTTAAGGTGGGAGGGCCGGGAGACCCAGTACTTC. Encoded protein: CASSLRWEGRETQYF.

Remarks on this clonotype: A much larger clone differs by one base, so this may be a read error. The chain has TRBV10-3 and TRBJ2-5, with unresolved D. The germline V gene encodes CDR1 ENHRY and CDR2 SYGVKD. This CDR3 has 13 amino acids. Written as DNA, the CDR3 is TGTGCCATCGGTGAGTCTAGACCAGAGACCCAGTACTTC. This translates into CAIGESRPETQYF.

The chain is built from TRBV4-1 and TRBJ2-1; TRBD2 matches at 7 bases. Germline-derived CDR1 and CDR2 are MGHRA and YSYEKL. This CDR3 region has 18 residues. V was pared by 4 bases and J by 1 base, with 13 bases of the junction left unmatched. CDR3 sequence (DNA): TGCGCCAGCAGCCGATCGTTTCTCGGCGGGAGTTCCTACAATGAGCAGTTCTTC. Amino acids: CASSRSFLGGSSYNEQFF.

The sample holds a few counts of this clonotype. The rearrangement joins TRBV5-1 to TRBJ2-1; TRBD2 matches 11 bases. The V and J ends lost 0 bases and 4 bases, in that order; junction bases with no gene match: 6. The CDR3 has 17 residues. CDR1 SGHRS and CDR2 YFSETQ come from the germline V gene. The CDR3 is CASSLAGTSGSYNEQFF. The CDR3 coding sequence is TGCGCCAGCAGCTTGGCCGGGACTAGCGGATCGTACAATGAGCAGTTCTTC.

V gene TRBV20-1 combines with J gene TRBJ2-5, with 12 bases that match TRBD1. J lost 13 bases, V lost 6 bases, and 12 bases had no gene match. The CDR3 has 13 residues. Germline V gives CDR1 DFQATT, CDR2 SNEGSKA (reference sequence). The CDR3 DNA reads TGCAGTGCAACCGGGACAGGGGGCAACGAGCTGTACTTC. It encodes CSATGTGGNELYF.

The chain's CDR3 is CSAGGGRVPYNEQFF. The CDR3 coding sequence is TGCAGTGCTGGTGGCGGGAGGGTGCCCTACAATGAGCAGTTCTTC. This chain uses TRBV20-1 with TRBJ2-1, with 9 bases that match TRBD2. V shed 5 bases and J 2 bases; nucleotides not matched to a gene: 7. The CDR3 is 15 amino acids. Germline CDR1 reads DFQATT; CDR2 reads SNEGSKA (reference sequence).

The rearrangement joins TRBV10-3 to TRBJ1-2; TRBD1 is a possible D gene (6 bases). CDR1 is ENHRY and CDR2 is SYGVKD in the germline V gene. The CDR3 has 13 residues. Trimming removed 0 bases from V and 8 bases from J, with 10 bases in between. CDR3 loop: CAISESGAGGYTF. As DNA, the CDR3 is TGTGCCATCAGTGAGTCGGGGGCTGGAGGCTACACCTTC.

The chain has TRBV6-6 and TRBJ2-5, with 11 bases lining up with TRBD2. V trimming: 5 bases; J trimming: 11 bases; junction bases outside the gene matches: 16. The CDR3 consists of 16 residues. Germline CDR1 is MNHNY and CDR2 is SVGAGI (reference sequence). CDR3 in DNA: TGTGCCAGCAGTGCCACCGGGACTAGCGGATACAATGAGCAGTACTTC. Its protein is CASSATGTSGYNEQYF.

The chain has TRBV5-4 and TRBJ1-1; 9 bases are shared with TRBD1. Losses at the gene ends were 2 bases for V and 8 bases for J; bases not matched to a gene: 7. Germline V lookup: CDR1 SGHNT, CDR2 YYREEE (reference sequence). This CDR3 has 14 amino acids. CDR3 amino acids: CASSFRQGEREAFF. CDR3 bases: TGTGCCAGCAGCTTTCGACAGGGGGAGCGGGAAGCTTTCTTT.

This clonotype was seen more than once but under ten times. The rearrangement joins TRBV30 to TRBJ2-4; 7 bases agree with TRBD2. The J call is uncertain, as TRBJ2-7 better fits the DNA end. The germline V gene has CDR1 GTSNPN and CDR2 SVGIG (reference sequence). There are 17 residues in the CDR3. The DNA of the CDR3 is TGTGCCTGGAGCGGAGCCGGGAGAAGAAACCCGGGAGGCGAGCAGTACTTC. Translating gives CAWSGAGRRNPGGEQYF.